Each of the 10 T cell receptor beta chains below was sequenced from the same sample in a study of cytomegalovirus exposure and HLA in healthy donors (dated 2017 in TCRdb). Receptor amplification or capture employed the immunoSEQ multiplex PCR assay. Imported from immuneACCESS, the table was reduced by TCRdb to in-frame sequences with V and J called. These copies leave out some clones; in studies compared against another copy, an unresolved V gene accounts for under half, and the cause of the remainder is not known. The sample table contains a few hundred thousand clones; only one count was recorded for over 80% of them. The ten biggest clones cover around an eighth of the sample. Sequencing was carried out using PBMCs. Receptors originate from a woman in her thirties in good health and CMV-seropositive.

The chain couples TRBV10-3 to TRBJ1-2; possible D gene TRBD1, 6 bases. From germline, CDR1 is ENHRY and CDR2 SYGVKD. V lost 6 bases, J lost 4 bases, and 15 bases lay in between. The length of the CDR3 is 14 residues. The CDR3 DNA is TGTGCCATCAGCAGGGGCCTAACCAGCTATGGCTACACCTTC. It codes for CAISRGLTSYGYTF.

V is TRBV6-1 and J is TRBJ2-1, with D uncertain. The CDR3 is 15 residues long. CDR1 and CDR2 from the germline V gene are MNHNS and SASEGT. The germline V and J ends were trimmed by 4 bases and 7 bases, with 17 bases remaining between them. The chain's CDR3 is CASSVSRQAGNEQFF. In DNA, the CDR3 is TGTGCCAGCAGTGTATCGCGGCAGGCTGGGAATGAGCAGTTCTTC.

The genes are TRBV30 and TRBJ1-1; D gene ambiguous. The CDR3 length is 17 residues. Germline-derived CDR1 and CDR2 are GTSNPN and SVGIG (reference sequence). Trimming pared 1 base from V and 0 bases from J, leaving 18 bases between. The DNA of the CDR3 is TGTGCCTGGAGTGGACGGGGTCGGGGAATCATGAACACTGAAGCTTTCTTT. This gives the protein CAWSGRGRGIMNTEAFF.

V is TRBV7-3 and J is TRBJ2-5; perhaps TRBD1 as D (5 bases). The CDR3 loop spans 12 amino acids. V lost 0 bases, J lost 9 bases, and 8 bases lay in between. The germline CDR1 and CDR2 sequences are SGHTA and FQGTGA. The CDR3, as DNA: TGTGCCAGCAGCTTAACGTCAGGGCCCCAGTACTTC. Translation: CASSLTSGPQYF. The full variable domain, in which reference TRBV7-3 and TRBJ2-5 provide the parts outside the CDR3, is GAGVSQTPSNKVTEKGKYVELRCDPISGHTALYWYRQSLGQGPEFLIYFQGTGAADDSGLPNDRFFAVRPEGSVSTLKIQRTERGDSAVYLCASSLTSGPQYFGPGTRLLVL.

The chain uses TRBV5-5 and TRBJ2-7; 8 bases fit TRBD1. This CDR3 has 15 residues. The junction had 5 bases not matched to a gene; V was cut back by 2 bases and J by 1 base. Germline CDR1 is SGHKS and CDR2 is YYEKEE (reference sequence). The CDR3 sequence: CASSFHDRGSYEQYF. In DNA, the CDR3 is TGTGCCAGCAGCTTCCATGACAGGGGTTCCTACGAGCAGTACTTC.

The chain combines TRBV30 with TRBJ2-7; D remains unclear. CDR3 length: 14 residues. The V and J ends lost 5 bases and 1 base respectively, with 15 bases between them. Germline CDR1 and CDR2: GTSNPN and SVGIG (reference sequence). CDR3 nucleotide sequence: TGTGCCTGGGGTTCCGCCCCGCCATCCTACGAGCAGTACTTC. Translation: CAWGSAPPSYEQYF.

The CDR3 nucleotides are TGTGCCAGCAGCTTAGATCCCAAGGGATACACTGAAGCTTTCTTT. As protein: CASSLDPKGYTEAFF. The V and J genes are TRBV11-3 and TRBJ1-1; unclear D gene. The CDR3 runs 15 residues. Looked up from germline, CDR1 is SGHNT and CDR2 is YENEEA. V lost 0 bases, J lost 3 bases, and 11 bases lay in between.

This rearrangement joins TRBV5-4 to TRBJ2-1; TRBD2 agrees at 7 bases. Germline assignment: CDR1 SGHNT and CDR2 YYREEE (reference sequence). This CDR3 is 16 amino acids long. Trimming at V came to 2 bases and at J to 0 bases, leaving 5 bases not matched to a gene. CDR3 sequence: CASSFGGGSSYNEQFF. CDR3 bases: TGTGCCAGCAGCTTCGGTGGCGGGAGCTCCTACAATGAGCAGTTCTTC.

The CDR3: CSAGGQYYNEQFF. The CDR3 region has the DNA TGCAGCGCCGGGGGACAGTACTACAATGAGCAGTTCTTC. The gene calls are TRBV29-1 and TRBJ2-1; possible D gene TRBD1, 7 bases. Germline-derived CDR1 and CDR2 are SQVTM and ANQGSEA. The CDR3 spans 13 residues. Trimming shortened V by 7 bases and J by 3 bases, and 13 bases separated the two germline ends.

This clone was counted a single time. The chain recombines TRBV5-1 with TRBJ2-7; tentative D call: TRBD2 (5 bases). Trimming took off 0 bases at V and 7 bases at J, with 8 bases between the two ends. The germline gives CDR1 SGHRS, CDR2 YFSETQ. There are 12 residues in the CDR3. The CDR3 DNA is TGCGCCAGCAGCTTGGATCCGGGAGAGCAGTACTTC. Translation gives CASSLDPGEQYF.